These T cell receptor beta chains were read from a single sample in a study of OX40 agonist ivuxolimab in advanced cancers. Sequencing used immunoSEQ multiplex PCR; TCRdb keeps in-frame clones, though not all of them. The sample records about 69,000 clones, 75% to 95% being singletons. This specimen consisted of CD4+ or CD8+ T cells sorted from blood, obtained in a trial of the OX40 agonist ivuxolimab. These receptors were obtained from an adult with an advanced solid tumor such as melanoma, head and neck, liver or kidney cancer. The CDR3 runs from the conserved cysteine through the conserved F or W. Fields, in order: J gene, V gene, D gene, clone size, CDR3 protein, CDR3 DNA. A D gene is named only where the DNA matches it firmly. A row's size may be missing; if present it is once, few, many or a size class.

J gene: TRBJ1-5; V gene: TRBV5-6; D gene: -; clone size: -; CDR3 protein: CASSLFIGNQPQHF; CDR3 DNA: TGTGCCAGCAGCTTGTTCATAGGGAATCAGCCCCAGCATTTT
J gene: TRBJ1-2; V gene: TRBV27; D gene: TRBD1; clone size: -; CDR3 protein: CASSFGRGAGGYTF; CDR3 DNA: TGTGCCAGCAGTTTCGGCAGGGGGGCTGGTGGCTACACCTTC
J gene: TRBJ1-1; V gene: TRBV7-8; D gene: -; clone size: -; CDR3 protein: CASSSTGTEAFF; CDR3 DNA: TGTGCCAGCAGCTCGACTGGGACTGAAGCTTTCTTT
J gene: TRBJ2-7; V gene: TRBV7-9; D gene: TRBD1; clone size: -; CDR3 protein: CASSPRDRSDYEQYF; CDR3 DNA: TGTGCCAGCAGCCCCCGGGACAGATCCGACTACGAGCAGTACTTC
J gene: TRBJ2-7; V gene: TRBV19; D gene: -; clone size: -; CDR3 protein: CASSIAGASYEQYF; CDR3 DNA: TGTGCCAGTAGTATAGCAGGGGCCTCCTACGAGCAGTACTTC
J gene: TRBJ2-1; V gene: TRBV27; D gene: TRBD1; clone size: -; CDR3 protein: CASRRERQGRTYNEQFF; CDR3 DNA: TGTGCCAGCAGAAGGGAGAGACAGGGAAGGACCTACAATGAGCAGTTCTTC
J gene: TRBJ2-5; V gene: TRBV6-6; D gene: TRBD1; clone size: -; CDR3 protein: CASSYSRTGTAQYF; CDR3 DNA: TGTGCCAGCAGTTACTCTCGGACAGGGACCGCCCAGTACTTC
J gene: TRBJ2-7; V gene: TRBV25-1; D gene: TRBD1; clone size: -; CDR3 protein: CASSDPGTGFYEQYF; CDR3 DNA: TGTGCCAGCAGTGACCCCGGGACAGGATTCTACGAGCAGTACTTC
J gene: TRBJ2-1; V gene: TRBV19; D gene: -; clone size: -; CDR3 protein: CASSITAGEQFF; CDR3 DNA: TGTGCCAGTAGTATAACAGCCGGGGAGCAGTTCTTC
J gene: TRBJ1-2; V gene: TRBV7-9; D gene: -; clone size: once; CDR3 protein: CASSLGLHGHEIYGYTF; CDR3 DNA: TGTGCCAGCAGCTTAGGTTTGCATGGACACGAAATTTATGGCTACACCTTC
J gene: TRBJ2-7; V gene: TRBV7-7; D gene: -; clone size: -; CDR3 protein: CASSTWVGDEQYF; CDR3 DNA: TGTGCTAGCAGCACGTGGGTGGGAGACGAGCAGTACTTC
J gene: TRBJ2-5; V gene: TRBV6-5; D gene: -; clone size: -; CDR3 protein: CASDDGGRTQYF; CDR3 DNA: TGTGCCAGCGACGACGGTGGGAGGACCCAGTACTTC
J gene: TRBJ2-3; V gene: TRBV2; D gene: TRBD2; clone size: -; CDR3 protein: CASRILWGLAGVADTQYF; CDR3 DNA: TGTGCCAGCAGGATCTTATGGGGACTAGCGGGAGTCGCAGATACGCAGTATTTT
J gene: TRBJ2-7; V gene: TRBV27; D gene: -; clone size: -; CDR3 protein: CASSLRPGPSYEQYF; CDR3 DNA: TGTGCCAGCAGTCTTCGGCCGGGACCCTCCTACGAGCAGTACTTC
J gene: TRBJ2-1; V gene: TRBV30; D gene: TRBD2; clone size: -; CDR3 protein: CAWSVSGRNEQFF; CDR3 DNA: TGTGCCTGGAGTGTTAGCGGGAGAAATGAGCAGTTCTTC
J gene: TRBJ2-1; V gene: TRBV13; D gene: TRBD1; clone size: -; CDR3 protein: CASSEEDRADQFF; CDR3 DNA: TGTGCCAGCAGCGAAGAAGACAGGGCAGATCAGTTCTTC
J gene: TRBJ2-5; V gene: TRBV27; D gene: TRBD2; clone size: once; CDR3 protein: CASSLELAGTETQYF; CDR3 DNA: TGTGCCAGCAGTTTAGAACTAGCGGGGACGGAGACCCAGTACTTC
J gene: TRBJ1-1; V gene: TRBV9; D gene: -; clone size: -; CDR3 protein: CASSVGASTEAFF; CDR3 DNA: TGTGCCAGCAGCGTAGGGGCTAGCACTGAAGCTTTCTTT
J gene: TRBJ1-4; V gene: TRBV12-5; D gene: TRBD1; clone size: -; CDR3 protein: CASHDPGTGNEKLFF; CDR3 DNA: TGTGCTAGCCATGACCCCGGGACAGGGAATGAAAAACTGTTTTTT
J gene: TRBJ2-7; V gene: TRBV7-9; D gene: -; clone size: -; CDR3 protein: CASSLAVSSYEQYF; CDR3 DNA: TGTGCCAGCAGCTTAGCAGTTAGCTCCTACGAGCAGTACTTC
J gene: TRBJ2-7; V gene: TRBV7-9; D gene: -; clone size: -; CDR3 protein: CASSPDTLEQYF; CDR3 DNA: TGTGCCAGCAGTCCCGACACCCTCGAGCAGTACTTC
J gene: TRBJ2-7; V gene: TRBV6-1; D gene: -; clone size: -; CDR3 protein: CASSPPGAHSYEQYF; CDR3 DNA: TGTGCCAGCAGCCCCCCGGGGGCTCACTCCTACGAGCAGTACTTC
J gene: TRBJ1-4; V gene: TRBV9; D gene: -; clone size: -; CDR3 protein: CASSVGGTAYNEKLFF; CDR3 DNA: TGTGCCAGCAGCGTAGGAGGGACGGCTTATAATGAAAAACTGTTTTTT
J gene: TRBJ1-2; V gene: TRBV19; D gene: TRBD1; clone size: -; CDR3 protein: CASSSLGRTGFLHYGYTF; CDR3 DNA: TGTGCCAGTAGTTCTTTGGGGAGGACAGGTTTTTTGCACTATGGCTACACCTTC
J gene: TRBJ2-2; V gene: TRBV9; D gene: -; clone size: few; CDR3 protein: CASSLNTGELFF; CDR3 DNA: TGTGCCAGCAGCTTAAACACCGGGGAGCTGTTTTTT
J gene: TRBJ2-5; V gene: TRBV19; D gene: -; clone size: -; CDR3 protein: CASGGSGRVETQYF; CDR3 DNA: TGTGCCAGTGGGGGGTCCGGGCGTGTTGAGACCCAGTACTTC
J gene: TRBJ1-6; V gene: TRBV19; D gene: -; clone size: -; CDR3 protein: CASSIFAASGNSPLHF; CDR3 DNA: TGTGCCAGTAGTATTTTCGCAGCCTCGGGAAATTCACCCCTCCACTTT
J gene: TRBJ1-1; V gene: TRBV15; D gene: -; clone size: -; CDR3 protein: CATSRDLRQGAIQAFF; CDR3 DNA: TGTGCCACCAGCAGAGATCTAAGACAAGGGGCAATTCAGGCTTTCTTT
J gene: TRBJ1-4; V gene: TRBV19; D gene: -; clone size: once; CDR3 protein: CASSMTGGGEKLFF; CDR3 DNA: TGTGCCAGTAGTATGACAGGAGGGGGTGAAAAACTGTTTTTT
J gene: TRBJ2-1; V gene: TRBV19; D gene: TRBD2; clone size: -; CDR3 protein: CASRSGLAGGNEQFF; CDR3 DNA: TGTGCCAGTAGAAGCGGACTAGCGGGGGGCAATGAGCAGTTCTTC
J gene: TRBJ2-1; V gene: TRBV7-3; D gene: -; clone size: -; CDR3 protein: CASSSGTPSYNEQFF; CDR3 DNA: TGTGCCAGCAGCTCCGGGACACCCTCCTACAATGAGCAGTTCTTC
J gene: TRBJ2-1; V gene: TRBV19; D gene: -; clone size: once; CDR3 protein: CASSIAGISSYNEQFF; CDR3 DNA: TGTGCCAGTAGTATAGCGGGGATCAGCTCCTACAATGAGCAGTTCTTC
J gene: TRBJ2-5; V gene: TRBV7-9; D gene: -; clone size: -; CDR3 protein: CASSLVQGQETQYF; CDR3 DNA: TGTGCCAGCAGCTTAGTGCAGGGGCAAGAGACCCAGTACTTC
J gene: TRBJ1-1; V gene: TRBV9; D gene: TRBD1; clone size: -; CDR3 protein: CASSVDRVETEAFF; CDR3 DNA: TGTGCCAGCAGCGTGGACAGGGTTGAGACTGAAGCTTTCTTT
J gene: TRBJ2-1; V gene: TRBV5-1; D gene: -; clone size: -; CDR3 protein: CASSLGWGSIVEQFF; CDR3 DNA: TGCGCCAGCAGCCTTGGATGGGGGAGTATCGTGGAACAGTTCTTC
J gene: TRBJ2-7; V gene: TRBV27; D gene: TRBD1; clone size: -; CDR3 protein: CASSWDRGYEQYF; CDR3 DNA: TGTGCCAGCAGTTGGGACAGGGGCTACGAGCAGTACTTC
J gene: TRBJ1-5; V gene: TRBV30; D gene: TRBD1; clone size: -; CDR3 protein: CAWTPTGSGQPQHF; CDR3 DNA: TGTGCCTGGACCCCGACAGGGTCTGGTCAGCCCCAGCATTTT
J gene: TRBJ1-2; V gene: TRBV11-2; D gene: TRBD1; clone size: -; CDR3 protein: CASSLGTGLGNGYTF; CDR3 DNA: TGTGCCAGCAGCTTAGGGACAGGGTTGGGCAATGGCTACACCTTC
J gene: TRBJ2-7; V gene: TRBV5-4; D gene: -; clone size: -; CDR3 protein: CASSLNHEQYF; CDR3 DNA: TGTGCCAGCAGCTTGAATCACGAGCAGTACTTC